This T cell receptor beta chain was retrieved from a study of blood T cell repertoires in COVID-19. About the research overall: Sites across the United States, Italy and Spain contributed samples from acute and convalescent COVID-19.

Germline V lookup: CDR1 MGHRA, CDR2 YSYEKL. This CDR3 has 16 residues. The V and J ends lost 0 bases and 4 bases, in that order; junction bases with no gene match: 5. Sequencing was performed with immunoSEQ multiplex PCR; in TCRdb, only in-frame clones are kept and a portion is missing. This sample has more than 300,000 clones, with more than 70% found just once. This clone was seen a few times. V gene TRBV4-1 combines with J gene TRBJ2-2, with 7 bases lining up with TRBD2. Sequencing was performed on PBMCs or T cells enriched from blood (not recorded which). The sequence was collected from a woman aged 18 to 35 who had recovered from COVID-19. The CDR3 DNA reads as TGCGCCAGCAGCCAAGAGGGGGGGTTGCGCACCGGGGAGCTGTTTTTT. Translated: CASSQEGGLRTGELFF.